The clone carrying this T cell receptor beta chain came up many times. Its antigen is as yet unknown. Amplified TCR beta CDR3 regions derived from RNA transcripts. HTBI primers were employed in a first-round RT-PCR of the TCR CDR3. TCRdb analysed the multiplex PCR reads with MiXCR anew, one entry per CDR3 protein. The sample comprises more than 600,000 distinct CDR3 sequences, 16% of which are singletons, and roughly 8% rests with the top ten. This sample stems from a study of T cells in Graves' hyperthyroidism and ophthalmopathy. Whole-study results and caveats: Blood shared most expanded thyroid clonotypes above 0.001.

The source of this sequence is a man between 18 and 29 years old with Graves' hyperthyroidism. The sequenced material came from blood.

CDR3 sequence reads: CSAPSGNEQFF. In nucleotides, the CDR3 is TGCAGTGCTCCTAGCGGCAATGAGCAGTTCTTC. The chain uses TRBV20-1 and TRBJ2-1, with 7 bases lining up with TRBD2. This CDR3 comprises 11 residues. V trimming: 5 bases; J trimming: 6 bases; junction bases outside the gene matches: 1. Germline CDR1 DFQATT, CDR2 SNEGSKA (reference sequence).